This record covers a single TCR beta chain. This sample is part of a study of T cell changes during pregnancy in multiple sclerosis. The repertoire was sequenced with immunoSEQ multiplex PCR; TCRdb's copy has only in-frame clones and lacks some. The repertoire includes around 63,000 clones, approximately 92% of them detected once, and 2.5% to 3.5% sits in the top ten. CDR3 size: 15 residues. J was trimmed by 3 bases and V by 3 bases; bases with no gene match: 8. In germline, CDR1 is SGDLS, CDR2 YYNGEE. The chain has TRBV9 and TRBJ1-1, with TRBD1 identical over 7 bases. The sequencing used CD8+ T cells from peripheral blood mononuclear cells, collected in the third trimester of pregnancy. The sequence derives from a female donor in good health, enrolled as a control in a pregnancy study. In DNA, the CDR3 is TGTGCCAGCAGCGAGAGAACAGGGGACGACACTGAAGCTTTCTTT. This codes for CASSERTGDDTEAFF.